This entry is about one T cell receptor (beta chain). The entry originates in a study of T cell repertoires in cytomegalovirus infection. The wider study: CMV infection and matching HLA type were both indicated by public TCR beta signatures.

TCRdb reprocessed the reads via MiXCR and lists one record per CDR3 protein. The data show 450,000 to 650,000 distinct CDR3 sequences, more than 20% seen once. The germline V gene encodes CDR1 SGHVS and CDR2 FQNEAQ. Trimming pared 5 bases from V and 4 bases from J, leaving 15 bases between. The length of the CDR3 is 15 residues. V is TRBV7-8 and J is TRBJ1-5; D is uncertain. The receptor was derived from a human donor in good health (CMV status not recorded). Some clones in this sample may be carry-over from other donors' samples. Sequenced: PBMCs. The CDR3 DNA is TGTGCCAGCAGCCCCTGGGTTAGCCGTAATCAGCCCCAGCATTTT. It encodes CASSPWVSRNQPQHF.